This T cell receptor (beta chain) originates from a study of blood T cells in healthy people across ages. The use of a sample-barcoded 5' primer and a J-beta primer mix characterized a second PCR of 7 to 11 cycles. TCRdb re-derived calls from the 5' RACE reads in MiXCR, one entry per CDR3 protein. The table includes around 990,000 distinct CDR3 sequences, around 25% detected once. These data also featured in a second study, about T cells of mothers and their children.

Specimen: blood. The receptor comes from a girl aged 2 to 10 in good health.

In DNA, the CDR3 is TGCAGTGCTATGGGGGAGACCGATTCCTACGAGCAGTACTTC. Amino acid sequence: CSAMGETDSYEQYF. V usage is TRBV20-1 and J usage is TRBJ2-7; D possibly matches TRBD1 or TRBD2 (5 bases each). The CDR3 spans 14 residues. V lost 4 bases to trimming and J lost 1 base, with 14 bases between them. Germline values: CDR1 DFQATT, CDR2 SNEGSKA (reference sequence).